One T cell receptor (beta chain) is described in this entry. Its antigen is still unknown. In germline, CDR1 is SGHAT, CDR2 FQNNGV. The CDR3 length is 13 residues. V gave up 5 bases and J gave up 4 bases, with 12 bases separating them. These data are taken from a study of shared clonotypes between healthy human individuals. Study information: Donor composition was two women and a few men, aged 18 to 49. Study results and caveats: Only blood was sampled, and tissue TCR repertoires likely differ from blood ones. Few donors restricted represented genetic and exposure-history diversity. Incomplete sequencing of sorted subsets was indicated by rarefaction despite large depth.

Measured with immunoSEQ multiplex PCR; TCRdb has only the in-frame clones, and not every one. Of about 1 million clones in the sample, 65% to 80% are singletons; the top ten hold 1.4%. This TCR was sampled from a man in his late teens or twenties in good health. V is TRBV11-2 and J is TRBJ2-7; D perhaps matches TRBD1 (5 bases). The sequencing input was memory CD4+ T cells sorted from blood. Described subset: CD45RA-negative fraction. Here the CDR3 reads CASSQTQVYEQYF. In DNA, the CDR3 is TGTGCCAGCAGCCAAACACAGGTATACGAGCAGTACTTC.